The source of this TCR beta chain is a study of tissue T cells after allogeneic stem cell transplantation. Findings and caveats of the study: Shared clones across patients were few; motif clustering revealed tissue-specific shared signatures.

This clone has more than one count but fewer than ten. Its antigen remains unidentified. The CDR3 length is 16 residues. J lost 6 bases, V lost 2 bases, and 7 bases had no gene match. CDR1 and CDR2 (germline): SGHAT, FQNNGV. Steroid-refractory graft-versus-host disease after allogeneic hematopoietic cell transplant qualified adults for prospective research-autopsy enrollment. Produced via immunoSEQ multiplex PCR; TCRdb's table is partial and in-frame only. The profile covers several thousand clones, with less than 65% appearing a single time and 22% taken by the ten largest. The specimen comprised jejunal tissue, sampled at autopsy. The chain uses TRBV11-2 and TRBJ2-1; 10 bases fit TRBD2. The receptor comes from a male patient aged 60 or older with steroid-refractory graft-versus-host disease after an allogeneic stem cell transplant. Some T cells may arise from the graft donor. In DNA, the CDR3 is TGTGCCAGCAGCTTAAGGCTAGCGGGAGTTTTCAATGAGCAGTTCTTC. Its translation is CASSLRLAGVFNEQFF.